A selection of T cell receptor beta chains follows, all from one sample in a study of T cell changes during pregnancy in multiple sclerosis. Sequencing was performed with immunoSEQ multiplex PCR; in TCRdb, only in-frame clones are kept and a portion is missing. The profile shows about 36,000 clones, roughly 93% of them singletons. Sequencing used CD4+ T cells from peripheral blood mononuclear cells, obtained in the first trimester of pregnancy. These receptor sequences come from a female donor with multiple sclerosis, enrolled in a pregnancy study. The CDR3 runs from the conserved cysteine through the conserved F or W. Rows give clone size only sometimes, using once, few, many, or a class for an expanded clone.

v_call: TRBV2; clone_size: .; cdr3_aa: CASSGGLAGGQYTGELFF
v_call: TRBV5-4; clone_size: .; cdr3_aa: CASSSSGTSGSHEQFF
v_call: TRBV5-1; clone_size: .; cdr3_aa: CASSMNRGNTGELFF
v_call: TRBV9; clone_size: .; cdr3_aa: CASGARALGDTGELFF
v_call: TRBV11-1; clone_size: .; cdr3_aa: CASSDSDGVYGYTF
v_call: TRBV11-2; clone_size: .; cdr3_aa: CASSRVTSGNEQFF
v_call: TRBV6-1; clone_size: .; cdr3_aa: CASSVGQGTIAYGYTF
v_call: TRBV5-1; clone_size: .; cdr3_aa: CASSLGQAEAQYF
v_call: TRBV4-2; clone_size: few; cdr3_aa: CASTGRTASYNSPLHF
v_call: TRBV6-5; clone_size: .; cdr3_aa: CASSYLKGELFF
v_call: TRBV7-2; clone_size: .; cdr3_aa: CASSRGRVEETQYF
v_call: TRBV2; clone_size: .; cdr3_aa: CARRNPAGTEAFF
v_call: TRBV6-5; clone_size: .; cdr3_aa: CASSYSRGSLNTEAFF
v_call: TRBV27; clone_size: .; cdr3_aa: CASSSVLAGLNTEAFF
v_call: TRBV5-4; clone_size: .; cdr3_aa: CASSPQGALYNSPLHF
v_call: TRBV5-1; clone_size: .; cdr3_aa: CASSLARTGQGYTF
v_call: TRBV4-1; clone_size: once; cdr3_aa: CASSLQQGMVDEQYF
v_call: TRBV5-3; clone_size: .; cdr3_aa: CARSLAEGTGDTEAFF
v_call: TRBV6-1; clone_size: once; cdr3_aa: CASSEGGLGSYEQYF
v_call: TRBV2; clone_size: .; cdr3_aa: CASRSVNYGYTF
v_call: TRBV7-9; clone_size: .; cdr3_aa: CASSPSDSYGYTF
v_call: TRBV18; clone_size: .; cdr3_aa: CASSPLAGGPKETQYF
v_call: TRBV25-1; clone_size: .; cdr3_aa: CASSPAGTDTQYF
v_call: TRBV7-2; clone_size: .; cdr3_aa: CASSLVRTGGSGYTF
v_call: TRBV10-3; clone_size: .; cdr3_aa: CAISSRRYEQYF
v_call: TRBV7-6; clone_size: .; cdr3_aa: CASSSGQGNYEQYF
v_call: TRBV15; clone_size: once; cdr3_aa: CATSRGLAGYNEQFF
v_call: TRBV19; clone_size: few; cdr3_aa: CASSTRLAEPYEQYF
v_call: TRBV5-4; clone_size: .; cdr3_aa: CASSYDRDGYTF
v_call: TRBV9; clone_size: .; cdr3_aa: CASSVGAGGNEKLFF
v_call: TRBV15; clone_size: .; cdr3_aa: CATSRQGAYNEQFF
v_call: TRBV5-1; clone_size: .; cdr3_aa: CASSLGQEFNEQFF
v_call: TRBV2; clone_size: .; cdr3_aa: CASARRGEETQYF
v_call: TRBV5-8; clone_size: .; cdr3_aa: CASSFGRIGHMNTEAFF
v_call: TRBV14; clone_size: few; cdr3_aa: CASSQQRDRTAGQYF
v_call: TRBV2; clone_size: .; cdr3_aa: CASSAHRSNYGYTF
v_call: TRBV15; clone_size: .; cdr3_aa: CATSRDGQNYGYTF
v_call: TRBV5-4; clone_size: .; cdr3_aa: CASSFGIGVTTSGGHNEQFF
v_call: TRBV4-2; clone_size: .; cdr3_aa: CASSLAGALASTANVLTF
v_call: TRBV25-1; clone_size: .; cdr3_aa: CASSAPGDNQPQHF
v_call: TRBV27; clone_size: .; cdr3_aa: CASSPLMRTAYGYTF
v_call: TRBV7-8; clone_size: .; cdr3_aa: CASSRDRGVYGYTF
v_call: TRBV6-6; clone_size: .; cdr3_aa: CASRGESYNEQFF
v_call: TRBV6-5; clone_size: .; cdr3_aa: CASSNRVAGTEAFF
v_call: TRBV7-2; clone_size: .; cdr3_aa: CASSFQDIQYF
v_call: TRBV10-1; clone_size: .; cdr3_aa: CASSESTAGIKNIQYF
v_call: TRBV19; clone_size: .; cdr3_aa: CASGTAIQETQYF
v_call: TRBV6-6; clone_size: .; cdr3_aa: CASSSQGGSYEQYF
v_call: TRBV2; clone_size: .; cdr3_aa: CASSEIVARGSNQPQHF
v_call: TRBV30; clone_size: .; cdr3_aa: CAWGDPGRLAAFF
v_call: TRBV19; clone_size: .; cdr3_aa: CASSIWSPGLPYNEQFF
v_call: TRBV12-5; clone_size: .; cdr3_aa: CASGLVGQGLTNNSPLHF
v_call: TRBV10-3; clone_size: few; cdr3_aa: CAISPGTGDEQYF
v_call: TRBV18; clone_size: .; cdr3_aa: CASSPGKKETQYF
v_call: TRBV6-5; clone_size: .; cdr3_aa: CASSLEGWTEAFF
v_call: TRBV6-5; clone_size: .; cdr3_aa: CASSYTGNTEAFF
v_call: TRBV5-1; clone_size: few; cdr3_aa: CASSLGSGGHEQYF
v_call: TRBV6-1; clone_size: .; cdr3_aa: CASSAGEYGYTF
v_call: TRBV10-3; clone_size: .; cdr3_aa: CAISTPGQNNEQFF